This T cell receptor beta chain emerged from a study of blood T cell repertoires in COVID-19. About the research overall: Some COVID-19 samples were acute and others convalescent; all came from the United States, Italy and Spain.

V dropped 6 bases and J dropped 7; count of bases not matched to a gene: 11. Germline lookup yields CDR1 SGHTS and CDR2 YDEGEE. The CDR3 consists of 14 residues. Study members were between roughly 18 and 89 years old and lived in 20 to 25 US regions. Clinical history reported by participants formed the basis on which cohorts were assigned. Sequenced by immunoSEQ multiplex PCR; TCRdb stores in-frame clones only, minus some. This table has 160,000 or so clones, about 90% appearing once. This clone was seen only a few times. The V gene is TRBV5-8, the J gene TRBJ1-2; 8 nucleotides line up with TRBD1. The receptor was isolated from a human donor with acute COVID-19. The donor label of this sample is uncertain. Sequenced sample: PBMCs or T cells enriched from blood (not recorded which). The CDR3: CASTQVQGARGYTF. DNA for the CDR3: TGTGCCAGCACCCAGGTCCAGGGGGCGCGTGGCTACACCTTC.